The next 23 T cell receptor beta chains were all read from a single sample in a study of blood T cell repertoires in COVID-19. The repertoire was sequenced with immunoSEQ multiplex PCR; TCRdb's copy has only in-frame clones and lacks some. The table has about 130,000 clones, around 88% seen once. The sequencing sample was made of peripheral blood. The source of these receptors is a woman aged 50 to 65 who had recovered from COVID-19.

A remark on this clone: Other DNA sequences in the sample encode the same CDR3. The gene calls are TRBV12-3 or TRBV12-4 and TRBJ1-6; unclear D gene. The V and J ends lost 5 bases and 12 bases respectively, with 8 bases between them. This CDR3 spans 11 amino acids. CDR3 DNA: TGTGCCAGCAGTCTAGGCGGACCCCTCCACTTT. Protein: CASSLGGPLHF.

The chain links TRBV19 to TRBJ1-4, with a weak D call TRBD1 (6 bases). The CDR3 consists of 14 residues. V was clipped by 4 bases and J by 8 bases, with 14 bases between them. Germline CDR1 reads LNHDA; CDR2 reads SQIVND (reference sequence). The CDR3 nucleotides are TGTGCCAGTAGTAGCTATTCCACAGGGGAAAAACTGTTTTTT. Translation gives CASSSYSTGEKLFF.

CDR3 DNA sequence: TGTGCCTGGAGTGGTCCGCAGCGCCTACTTTCGTACCAAGAGACCCAGTACTTC. Translating gives CAWSGPQRLLSYQETQYF. The gene calls are TRBV30 and TRBJ2-5; no firm D call. Trimming took off 1 base at V and 0 bases at J, with 21 bases between the two ends. In germline, CDR1 is GTSNPN, CDR2 SVGIG (reference sequence). This CDR3 comprises 18 residues.

The chain combines TRBV12-3 or TRBV12-4 with TRBJ1-1; D not resolved. Trimming cost V 7 bases and J 4 bases, with 13 bases left between them. The CDR3 loop spans 13 amino acids. CDR3 loop: CASTATVATEAFF. The CDR3 nucleotides read TGTGCCAGCACCGCCACGGTAGCCACTGAAGCTTTCTTT.

The chain joins TRBV5-1 to TRBJ2-5; 9 nucleotides align to TRBD2. This CDR3 is built from 14 residues. With V trimmed by 3 bases and J by 4 bases, 4 bases remained unmatched. Germline V gene data show CDR1 as SGHRS and CDR2 as YFSETQ. In nucleotides, the CDR3 is TGCGCCAGCAGCTCCCTGACTAGCGGAGAGACCCAGTACTTC. Encoded protein: CASSSLTSGETQYF.

This chain uses TRBV6-4 with TRBJ1-2, with D perhaps TRBD1 (5 bases). The germline V and J ends were trimmed by 5 bases and 5 bases, with 12 bases remaining between them. CDR3 length: 13 residues. CDR1 and CDR2 (germline): MRHNA, SNTAGT. The CDR3 here is CASSSDGGYGYTF. The CDR3, as DNA: TGTGCCAGCAGTAGTGACGGGGGGTATGGCTACACCTTC.

The chain combines TRBV28 with TRBJ2-1; D is possibly TRBD2 (6 bases). Per germline, CDR1 MDHEN and CDR2 SYDVKM. This CDR3 has 14 amino acids. V lost 8 bases, J lost 3 bases, and 14 bases lay in between. The CDR3 DNA sequence: TGTGCCAGCGGAGGGGCAGACAGCTACAATGAGCAGTTCTTC. Translating it yields CASGGADSYNEQFF.

The chain is built from TRBV12-3 or TRBV12-4 and TRBJ2-7; tentatively, D is TRBD2 (5 bases). V was shortened by 6 bases and J by 4 bases, with 13 bases between the two germline ends. The CDR3 contains 13 residues. The CDR3 loop reads CASRVGAVYEQYF. CDR3 nucleotides: TGTGCCAGCAGAGTGGGAGCGGTTTACGAGCAGTACTTC.

This clone appeared once. This chain connects TRBV24-1 to TRBJ2-1; a possible D gene is TRBD2 (7 bases). Germline CDR1 KGHDR, CDR2 SFDVKD. This CDR3 has 15 residues. The germline V and J ends were trimmed by 7 bases and 9 bases, with 21 bases remaining between them. CDR3 residues: CATSKNRGAGREQFF. DNA for the CDR3: TGTGCCACCAGCAAAAATCGGGGGGCCGGGCGTGAGCAGTTCTTC.

The chain employs TRBV11-2 and TRBJ2-7; TRBD2 agrees at 10 bases. Germline V lookup: CDR1 SGHAT, CDR2 FQNNGV. This CDR3 spans 14 amino acids. The junction had 1 base not matched to a gene; V was cut back by 0 bases and J by 5 bases. CDR3 sequence (DNA): TGTGCCAGCAGCTTAGAACTAGCGGGGAACGAGCAGTACTTC. It codes for CASSLELAGNEQYF.

The chain is built from TRBV12-3 or TRBV12-4 and TRBJ2-3; the D is unclear. The ends were cut back, 2 bases at V and 0 bases at J, with 3 bases in the middle. The CDR3 spans 13 residues. As DNA, the CDR3 is TGTGCCAGCAGTTTACGGAGCACAGATACGCAGTATTTT. Its translation: CASSLRSTDTQYF.

CDR3 sequence (DNA): TGTGCCAGCAGTTCTTTGGGGACAGGGTCGAACGAGCAGTACTTC. As protein: CASSSLGTGSNEQYF. The chain employs TRBV27 and TRBJ2-7; 9 bases align to TRBD1. Unmatched junction bases numbered 9, after V lost 4 bases and J lost 5 bases. The CDR3 totals 15 residues. Looked up from germline, CDR1 is MNHEY and CDR2 is SMNVEV (reference sequence).

CDR3 sequence: CASSLQAGQSEAFF. Here the CDR3 DNA reads TGTGCCAGCAGCTTACAAGCGGGTCAGTCTGAAGCTTTCTTT. This chain uses TRBV7-9 with TRBJ1-1; D unresolved. This CDR3 has 14 amino acids. Germline CDR1 SEHNR, CDR2 FQNEAQ (reference sequence). Between the trimmed V and J ends, which lost 2 bases and 6 bases, there was a span of 13 bases.

This clone was observed a handful of times. The V and J genes are TRBV7-8 and TRBJ1-2; 8 nucleotides align to TRBD1. In germline, CDR1 is SGHVS, CDR2 FQNEAQ. The length of the CDR3 is 14 residues. V gave up 4 bases and J gave up 5 bases; unmatched junction bases: 6. The CDR3 DNA sequence: TGTGCCAGCAGCTCCGCAGGGGGCGGATATGGCTACACCTTC. Protein product: CASSSAGGGYGYTF.

This clone was seen many times. V usage is TRBV4-1 and J usage is TRBJ2-7; 8 positions match TRBD1. Germline CDR1 MGHRA, CDR2 YSYEKL. This CDR3 is 16 amino acids long. Trimming removed 1 base from V and 2 bases from J; junction bases left unmatched: 7. In DNA, the CDR3 is TGCGCCAGCAGCCAAGGGGCCGGGACAGGTCCCTACGAGCAGTACTTC. It yields the protein CASSQGAGTGPYEQYF.

V is TRBV2 and J is TRBJ1-5, with D unclear. In germline, CDR1 is SNHLY, CDR2 FYNNEI. The CDR3 runs to 15 residues. Trimming took off 1 base at V and 4 bases at J, with 11 bases between the two ends. CDR3 nucleotide sequence: TGTGCCAGCAGTGAAGGCCCTACTATGAATCAGCCCCAGCATTTT. Translated: CASSEGPTMNQPQHF.

V and J are TRBV5-5 and TRBJ2-5, with D unresolved. Per the germline V gene, CDR1 is SGHKS and CDR2 is YYEKEE (reference sequence). CDR3 size: 16 residues. Deletions cut 3 bases from V and 8 bases from J, with 23 bases between. The DNA of the CDR3 is TGTGCCAGCAGCTCTATCCTGTTGGCAGTCAAGCGTACCCAGTACTTC. It is translated as CASSSILLAVKRTQYF.

The chain has TRBV5-6 and TRBJ1-1; 9 bases fit TRBD1. Trimming removed 4 bases from V and 5 bases from J; junction bases left unmatched: 9. This CDR3 has 15 amino acids. From germline, CDR1 is SGHDT and CDR2 YYEEEE. CDR3: CASSPTGTGRTEAFF. The CDR3 DNA sequence: TGTGCCAGCAGCCCGACCGGGACAGGGAGGACTGAAGCTTTCTTT.

J is TRBJ1-1 and V is TRBV12-3 or TRBV12-4; 8 bases line up with TRBD1. The CDR3 is 13 residues long. The J segment lost 4 bases and the V segment lost 6 bases, leaving 4 bases of the junction unmatched. CDR3 DNA: TGTGCCAGCAGATTGGACAGGGCCACTGAAGCTTTCTTT. It codes for CASRLDRATEAFF.

The chain uses TRBV6-2 or TRBV6-3 and TRBJ2-5, with D possibly matching TRBD2 (7 bases). The CDR3 spans 14 residues. CDR1 MNHEY and CDR2 SVGEGT come from the germline V gene. V lost 5 bases and J 4 bases, leaving 14 bases between the germline ends. The DNA of the CDR3 is TGTGCCAGCAGTCCACAGGGAGGGGGAGAGACCCAGTACTTC. It specifies CASSPQGGGETQYF.

In the case of this clone: The same CDR3 arises from other DNA sequences in this sample as well. V and J are TRBV15 and TRBJ1-3; D unresolved. The CDR3 extends over 13 amino acids. Germline CDR1 and CDR2: LNHNV and YYDKDF (reference sequence). The ends were cut back, 8 bases at V and 0 bases at J, with 8 bases in the middle. The CDR3 region has the DNA TGTGCCACCCGGACTAGCTCTGGAAACACCATATATTTT. Encoded protein: CATRTSSGNTIYF.

This sequence joins TRBV7-8 and TRBJ2-1; possible D gene TRBD1, 6 bases. Per germline, CDR1 SGHVS and CDR2 FQNEAQ. V lost 5 bases, J lost 2 bases, and 7 bases lay in between. This CDR3 region has 13 residues. The CDR3 nucleotides are TGTGCCAGCAGCCGACAGGCCTACAATGAGCAGTTCTTC. This gives the protein CASSRQAYNEQFF.

The V gene is TRBV11-3, the J gene TRBJ2-3, with 12 positions matching TRBD2. The CDR3 is 16 amino acids. The junction had 5 bases not matched to a gene; V was cut back by 5 bases and J by 2 bases. Germline V lookup: CDR1 SGHNT, CDR2 YENEEA. The CDR3 is CASSLWTSGTTDTQYF. CDR3 in DNA: TGTGCCAGCAGCCTGTGGACTAGCGGGACCACAGATACGCAGTATTTT.